A single sample is the source of the 28 T cell receptor beta chains below, sequenced in a study of T cell responses to AZD1222 COVID-19 vaccine. Clones were read by immunoSEQ multiplex PCR, and TCRdb kept only the in-frame ones, dropping some. The sample holds about 150,000 clones, approximately 90% seen once. The specimen was peripheral blood, collected on day 0 of AZD1222 vaccination. The receptors come from an adult in good health.

The rearrangement joins TRBV10-2 to TRBJ2-1; 10 bases are a match to TRBD2. V trimming: 8 bases; J trimming: 2 bases; junction bases outside the gene matches: 9. The germline V gene encodes CDR1 WSHSY and CDR2 SAAADI. The CDR3 contains 16 residues. Written as DNA, the CDR3 is TGCGCCAGCTTTGGACTAGCGGACGAAACCTACAATGAGCAGTTCTTC. Its translation is CASFGLADETYNEQFF.

The gene calls are TRBV5-1 and TRBJ2-5, with TRBD2 identical over 14 bases. In germline, CDR1 is SGHRS, CDR2 YFSETQ. This CDR3 comprises 15 residues. The junction had 8 bases not matched to a gene; V was cut back by 8 bases and J by 5 bases. The CDR3 DNA is TGCGCCAGGGGACTAGCGGGGGACCCATGGGAGACCCAGTACTTC. It yields the protein CARGLAGDPWETQYF.

V is TRBV5-4 and J is TRBJ2-5; TRBD2 matches at 14 bases. The junction had 12 bases not matched to a gene; V was cut back by 4 bases and J by 4 bases. The CDR3 contains 18 residues. Looked up from germline, CDR1 is SGHNT and CDR2 is YYREEE (reference sequence). CDR3 amino acids: CASSAGTSGGQGRETQYF. CDR3 nucleotides: TGTGCCAGCAGCGCAGGGACTAGCGGGGGCCAGGGGAGAGAGACCCAGTACTTC.

The chain joins TRBV5-5 to TRBJ1-1; 9 nucleotides align to TRBD1. The V gene's germline CDR1 is SGHKS and CDR2 YYEKEE (reference sequence). V lost 3 bases and J lost 11; bases outside the gene matches: 11. The CDR3 extends over 14 amino acids. CDR3 sequence reads: CASSSRDRAPLAFF. CDR3 in DNA: TGTGCCAGCAGCTCCCGGGACAGGGCACCCCTTGCTTTCTTT. The variable domain in full, with the rest retrieved from reference TRBV5-5 and TRBJ1-1, is DAGVTQSPTHLIKTRGQQVTLRCSPISGHKSVSWYQQVLGQGPQFIFQYYEKEERGRGNFPDRFSARQFPNYSSELNVNALLLGDSALYLCASSSRDRAPLAFFGQGTRLTVV.

In DNA, the CDR3 is TGTGCCAGCTCACCCACGGTCCAGGGTAATCAGCCCCAGCATTTT. As protein: CASSPTVQGNQPQHF. This chain connects TRBV18 to TRBJ1-5, with a weak D call TRBD1 (5 bases). Germline assignment: CDR1 KGHSH and CDR2 LQKENI. The CDR3 is 15 residues long. V gave up 3 bases and J gave up 4 bases, with 13 bases separating them.

V is TRBV3-1 (or the pseudogene TRBV3-2) and J is TRBJ1-5; D remains ambiguous. The V end lost 4 bases, the J end lost 4 bases, and 8 bases lay between the germline ends. The CDR3 is made up of 13 amino acids. CDR1 and CDR2 from the germline V gene are LGHDT and YNNKEL (reference sequence). The CDR3 is CASSPRGNQPQHF. The CDR3 region has the DNA TGTGCCAGCAGCCCTCGGGGAAATCAGCCCCAGCATTTT.

This rearrangement joins TRBV7-9 to TRBJ1-2; 7 nucleotides align to TRBD1. The CDR3 loop spans 15 amino acids. Per germline, CDR1 SEHNR and CDR2 FQNEAQ (reference sequence). V lost 1 base, J lost 4 bases, and 6 bases stayed unmatched. The CDR3: CASSLGDSTSYGYTF. The CDR3 region has the DNA TGTGCCAGCAGCTTAGGGGACAGCACCTCCTATGGCTACACCTTC. Filled out from reference TRBV7-9 and TRBJ1-2, the complete variable domain reads DTGVSQNPRHKITKRGQNVTFRCDPISEHNRLYWYRQTLGQGPEFLTYFQNEAQLEKSRLLSDRFSAERPKGSFSTLEIQRTEQGDSAMYLCASSLGDSTSYGYTFGSGTRLTVV.

The chain employs TRBV19 and TRBJ2-1; 8 bases agree with TRBD2. Looked up from germline, CDR1 is LNHDA and CDR2 is SQIVND (reference sequence). With 1 base clipped from V and 6 bases from J, the junction kept 5 bases outside the gene matches. This CDR3 spans 15 amino acids. The CDR3: CASSIAPRGGNEQFF. In DNA form, the CDR3 reads TGTGCCAGTAGTATAGCTCCCCGGGGGGGCAATGAGCAGTTCTTC. The entire variable domain, with the rest obtained from reference TRBV19 and TRBJ2-1, is as follows: DGGITQSPKYLFRKEGQNVTLSCEQNLNHDAMYWYRQDPGQGLRLIYYSQIVNDFQKGDIAEGYSVSREKKESFPLTVTSAQKNPTAFYLCASSIAPRGGNEQFFGPGTRLTVL.

The rearrangement links TRBV9 to TRBJ2-2; tentatively, D is TRBD2 (6 bases). V was trimmed by 3 bases and J by 1 base, leaving 10 bases between them. The CDR3 sequence is 15 residues long. Germline lookup yields CDR1 SGDLS and CDR2 YYNGEE. CDR3 bases: TGTGCCAGCAGCGCTCTGGGGGGGAACACCGGGGAGCTGTTTTTT. This gives the protein CASSALGGNTGELFF.

This clone occurred a few times. The chain carries TRBV6-5 and TRBJ1-6; D gene ambiguous. This CDR3 region has 14 residues. With 2 bases removed from V and 7 bases from J, the gap between germline ends came to 9 bases. The germline gives CDR1 MNHEY, CDR2 SVGAGI. The CDR3 DNA follows: TGTGCCAGCAGTTACAGACGGGAGAATTCACCCCTCCACTTT. This translates into CASSYRRENSPLHF.

The rearrangement links TRBV28 to TRBJ1-2; 10 bases align to TRBD1. Germline-derived CDR1 and CDR2 are MDHEN and SYDVKM. This CDR3 is built from 15 residues. V lost 6 bases and J lost 6; bases outside the gene matches: 10. The CDR3 sequence: CASRFPGQGYNGYTF. CDR3 DNA sequence: TGTGCCAGCAGATTCCCGGGACAGGGGTATAATGGCTACACCTTC.

The chain couples TRBV10-3 to TRBJ1-1; TRBD1 aligns across 7 bases. With 4 bases clipped from V and 5 bases from J, the junction kept 4 bases outside the gene matches. Germline V CDR1 and CDR2: ENHRY, SYGVKD. This CDR3 comprises 13 residues. CDR3 nucleotides: TGTGCCATCAGTGGCCTGACAGGGACTGAAGCTTTCTTT. Its translation: CAISGLTGTEAFF.

The rearrangement uses TRBV28 and TRBJ1-6; 7 nucleotides line up with TRBD1. CDR3 length: 13 amino acids. Unmatched junction bases numbered 7, after V lost 7 bases and J lost 10 bases. In germline, CDR1 is MDHEN, CDR2 SYDVKM. The CDR3 spells CASKLTGTSPLHF. CDR3 DNA sequence: TGTGCCAGCAAACTGACAGGGACCTCACCCCTCCACTTT.

The rearrangement joins TRBV7-9 to TRBJ2-1; the D is unclear. The CDR3 is made up of 15 amino acids. The germline V gene has CDR1 SEHNR and CDR2 FQNEAQ (reference sequence). Trimming took 4 bases from V and 7 from J, leaving 17 bases between them. The CDR3 protein is CASSSSGTAHNEQFF. The CDR3 nucleotides read TGTGCCAGCAGCTCCTCCGGCACAGCTCATAATGAGCAGTTCTTC.

The chain combines TRBV5-1 with TRBJ1-6; D gene uncertain. V was cut by 1 base and J by 0 bases, with 5 bases left in between. CDR3 length: 15 residues. Per the germline V gene, CDR1 is SGHRS and CDR2 is YFSETQ. The CDR3 loop reads CASSLRGSYNSPLHF. The CDR3 DNA follows: TGCGCCAGCAGCTTGCGGGGCTCCTATAATTCACCCCTCCACTTT.

This clone was seen more than once but under ten times. The chain employs TRBV7-2 and TRBJ1-1; D gene uncertain. CDR1 and CDR2 from the germline V gene are SGHTA and FQGNSA. Trimming removed 2 bases at V and 1 base at J, with 14 bases between. The CDR3 contains 16 residues. The CDR3 protein is CASSLTRMGWNTEAFF. The CDR3 coding sequence is TGTGCCAGCAGCTTAACCCGAATGGGGTGGAACACTGAAGCTTTCTTT.

The V call is TRBV18, the J call TRBJ1-1; 12 nucleotides line up with TRBD1. Germline V gene data show CDR1 as KGHSH and CDR2 as LQKENI. The V segment lost 2 bases and the J segment 3 bases; nucleotides outside the gene matches: 10. This CDR3 is built from 18 residues. Here the CDR3 reads CASSPNPGQGARDTEAFF. The CDR3 nucleotides read TGTGCCAGCTCACCAAATCCGGGACAGGGGGCTAGGGACACTGAAGCTTTCTTT.

The rearrangement uses TRBV9 and TRBJ1-6, with D unclear. The CDR3 has 14 residues. V was clipped by 3 bases and J by 8 bases, with 12 bases between them. Germline-derived CDR1 and CDR2 are SGDLS and YYNGEE. This chain's CDR3 is CASSAPGTYSPLHF. The CDR3 coding sequence is TGTGCCAGCAGCGCCCCCGGTACCTATTCACCCCTCCACTTT.

The rearrangement links TRBV30 to TRBJ1-1, with D possibly being TRBD1 (5 bases). With 4 bases removed from V and 0 bases from J, the gap between germline ends came to 9 bases. The germline V gene encodes CDR1 GTSNPN and CDR2 SVGIG (reference sequence). This CDR3 has 13 residues. The CDR3 coding sequence is TGTGCCTGGAAGGACACTATGAACACTGAAGCTTTCTTT. It translates to CAWKDTMNTEAFF.

The J gene is TRBJ2-1, the V gene TRBV7-8; TRBD2 matches at 8 bases. CDR1 SGHVS and CDR2 FQNEAQ come from the germline V gene. The CDR3 is 15 residues long. Trimming took 7 bases from V and 4 from J; bases not matched to a gene: 9. CDR3 region: CASTPTGGGYNEQFF. The CDR3 DNA reads as TGTGCCAGCACCCCAACGGGCGGGGGGTACAATGAGCAGTTCTTC.

The CDR3 DNA reads TGTGCCAGCACTCTCTACAATGAGCAGTTCTTC. As protein: CASTLYNEQFF. This chain connects TRBV12-3 or TRBV12-4 to TRBJ2-1; D gene uncertain. With 7 bases removed from V and 3 bases from J, the gap between germline ends came to 4 bases. This CDR3 contains 11 residues.

The V and J genes are TRBV11-3 and TRBJ2-2; D gene uncertain. Germline lookup yields CDR1 SGHNT and CDR2 YENEEA. V dropped 4 bases and J dropped 3 bases, with 9 bases sitting between them. This CDR3 comprises 14 residues. CDR3 coding DNA: TGTGCCAGCAGCTCTGGCTCGCACACCGGGGAGCTGTTTTTT. Protein sequence: CASSSGSHTGELFF. Full variable domain (outside the CDR3, taken from reference TRBV11-3 and TRBJ2-2): EAGVVQSPRYKIIEKKQPVAFWCNPISGHNTLYWYLQNLGQGPELLIRYENEEAVDDSQLPKDRFSAERLKGVDSTLKIQPAELGDSAVYLCASSSGSHTGELFFGEGSRLTVL.

This rearrangement joins TRBV14 to TRBJ1-2; perhaps TRBD1 as D (6 bases). CDR3 size: 16 residues. Trimming left V 1 base short and J 3 bases short, with 15 bases between. Germline assignment: CDR1 SGHDN and CDR2 FVKESK. The CDR3 region has the DNA TGTGCCAGCAGCCAAGTGATTGGGGGGCGAGACTATGGCTACACCTTC. Encoded protein: CASSQVIGGRDYGYTF.

The chain has TRBV18 and TRBJ1-1; a weak D match, TRBD1 (5 bases). Germline CDR1 reads KGHSH; CDR2 reads LQKENI. The CDR3 extends over 14 amino acids. Trimming left V 4 bases short and J 3 bases short, with 12 bases between. For the CDR3, the DNA is TGTGCCAGCTCACGCTCCCCGGGGGACACTGAAGCTTTCTTT. Translating gives CASSRSPGDTEAFF.

The chain joins TRBV5-4 to TRBJ2-2, with TRBD2 matching over 10 bases. The V and J ends lost 5 bases and 4 bases, in that order; junction bases with no gene match: 5. Germline V gene lookup returns CDR1 SGHNT and CDR2 YYREEE (reference sequence). This CDR3 contains 15 residues. The CDR3 loop reads CASRPAGGSTGELFF. The DNA of the CDR3 is TGTGCCAGCAGACCAGCGGGGGGGAGCACCGGGGAGCTGTTTTTT.

The chain joins TRBV11-2 to TRBJ1-1; TRBD1 agrees at 7 bases. V shed 4 bases and J 0 bases; nucleotides not matched to a gene: 2. The germline V gene encodes CDR1 SGHAT and CDR2 FQNNGV. The CDR3 contains 14 residues. The CDR3 DNA reads TGTGCCAGCAGCTCAGGGACAGTGAACACTGAAGCTTTCTTT. Translation gives CASSSGTVNTEAFF.

V is TRBV20-1 and J is TRBJ2-7; 9 nucleotides line up with TRBD2. Germline-derived CDR1 and CDR2 are DFQATT and SNEGSKA (reference sequence). V shed 3 bases, J shed 2 bases, and the junction held 2 bases outside the gene matches. The CDR3 has 13 amino acids. Here the CDR3 DNA reads TGCAGTGCTAGTTTAGCGGGGGCCTACGAGCAGTACTTC. It encodes CSASLAGAYEQYF.

The chain joins TRBV6-5 to TRBJ2-2; 8 nucleotides line up with TRBD2. The V gene's germline CDR1 is MNHEY and CDR2 SVGAGI. Germline trimming cut 6 bases from V and 5 bases from J; bases unmatched to any gene: 8. This CDR3 is 15 amino acids long. CDR3 DNA sequence: TGTGCCAGCAGGATGACTAGCGTGGGGACCGGGGAGCTGTTTTTT. Protein sequence: CASRMTSVGTGELFF.